This entry lists 21 T cell receptor beta chains sequenced from one sample in a study of shared clonotypes between healthy human individuals. The method was immunoSEQ multiplex PCR; TCRdb's version includes in-frame clones alone and lacks a portion of them. The sample has 450,000 to 500,000 clones; more than 75% are singletons. The sample comprised PBMCs. The receptors were sampled from a woman aged 40 to 50 in good health. Some clones in this sample may be carry-over from other donors' samples.

This sequence joins TRBV19 and TRBJ1-1, with D possibly being TRBD1 (6 bases). Germline lookup yields CDR1 LNHDA and CDR2 SQIVND (reference sequence). This CDR3 comprises 15 residues. V was trimmed by 3 bases and J by 4 bases, leaving 15 bases between them. CDR3 region: CASSIPAQGSTEAFF. As DNA, the CDR3 is TGTGCCAGTAGTATTCCGGCCCAGGGGTCCACTGAAGCTTTCTTT. The full variable domain, rest sourced from reference TRBV19 and TRBJ1-1, is DGGITQSPKYLFRKEGQNVTLSCEQNLNHDAMYWYRQDPGQGLRLIYYSQIVNDFQKGDIAEGYSVSREKKESFPLTVTSAQKNPTAFYLCASSIPAQGSTEAFFGQGTRLTVV.

The chain recombines TRBV7-9 with TRBJ2-7, with a weak D call TRBD2 (5 bases). This CDR3 contains 15 residues. CDR1 and CDR2 from the germline V gene are SEHNR and FQNEAQ (reference sequence). The V end was cut by 5 bases, the J end by 2 bases, with 16 bases between. This CDR3 is CASSPPGGTAYEQYF. In nucleotides, the CDR3 is TGTGCCAGCAGCCCCCCCGGAGGCACCGCCTACGAGCAGTACTTC.

The chain recombines TRBV7-6 with TRBJ2-1; TRBD1 matches 11 bases. Germline assignment: CDR1 SGHVS and CDR2 FNYEAQ. V was pared by 0 bases and J by 16 bases, with 8 bases of the junction left unmatched. This CDR3 has 14 residues. CDR3 amino acids: CASSLARGQGAVFF. CDR3 bases: TGTGCCAGCAGCTTAGCGAGAGGACAGGGGGCTGTATTCTTC. Complete variable domain (other parts from reference TRBV7-6 and TRBJ2-1): GAGVSQSPRYKVTKRGQDVALRCDPISGHVSLYWYRQALGQGPEFLTYFNYEAQQDKSGLPNDRFSAERPEGSISTLTIQRTEQRDSAMYRCASSLARGQGAVFFGPGTRLTVL.

The CDR3 sequence: CSVEAGVGYNEQFF. The CDR3 nucleotides read TGCAGCGTTGAAGCGGGAGTAGGTTACAATGAGCAGTTCTTC. The chain joins TRBV29-1 to TRBJ2-1, with D maybe TRBD2 (6 bases). The germline V and J ends were trimmed by 1 base and 4 bases, with 11 bases remaining between them. The CDR3 runs 14 residues. CDR1 and CDR2 from the germline V gene are SQVTM and ANQGSEA.

The gene calls are TRBV28 and TRBJ2-5, with D possibly matching TRBD1 (7 bases). V was clipped by 2 bases and J by 5 bases, with 18 bases between them. The CDR3 runs to 16 residues. Germline loops: CDR1 MDHEN, CDR2 SYDVKM. The CDR3 DNA sequence: TGTGCCAGCAGTTTAATGGGCAGGGGGGTTTGGGAGACCCAGTACTTC. Translating it yields CASSLMGRGVWETQYF.

This chain connects TRBV5-1 to TRBJ2-7; D is ambiguous. V was shortened by 0 bases and J by 2 bases, with 9 bases between the two germline ends. The CDR3 contains 14 residues. Germline V gene data show CDR1 as SGHRS and CDR2 as YFSETQ. In nucleotides, the CDR3 is TGCGCCAGCAGCTTGGGTCGGCTGGCCTACGAGCAGTACTTC. Translating gives CASSLGRLAYEQYF.

This sequence joins TRBV7-3 and TRBJ1-1, with D possibly being TRBD1 (5 bases). Germline V lookup: CDR1 SGHTA, CDR2 FQGTGA. Deletions cut 4 bases from V and 3 bases from J, with 18 bases between. The CDR3 length is 16 residues. CDR3 region: CASSSGLRVEDTEAFF. In DNA, the CDR3 is TGTGCCAGCAGCTCGGGGCTCAGGGTTGAGGACACTGAAGCTTTCTTT.

The count of this clone is one. The chain employs TRBV18 and TRBJ2-5; D is uncertain. Germline values: CDR1 KGHSH, CDR2 LQKENI. This CDR3 is 13 amino acids long. Trimming pared 5 bases from V and 2 bases from J, leaving 9 bases between. CDR3 sequence: CASSYVPQETQYF. The CDR3 DNA follows: TGTGCCAGCTCATATGTCCCGCAAGAGACCCAGTACTTC.

This clone occurred a few times. This sequence joins TRBV19 and TRBJ2-7; possibly TRBD1 for D (6 bases). The CDR3 loop spans 15 amino acids. Looked up from germline, CDR1 is LNHDA and CDR2 is SQIVND (reference sequence). Trimming stripped 5 bases from V and 2 bases from J, with 16 bases between. CDR3: CASSFTGTLAYEQYF. The CDR3 coding sequence is TGTGCCAGTAGTTTCACCGGGACACTCGCCTACGAGCAGTACTTC.

This clone occurred a few times. The chain couples TRBV5-1 to TRBJ1-1; the D is unclear. CDR3 size: 13 residues. The germline V gene encodes CDR1 SGHRS and CDR2 YFSETQ. Trimming pared 0 bases from V and 3 bases from J, leaving 6 bases between. The CDR3 coding sequence is TGCGCCAGCAGCTTGGTAGGGCACACTGAAGCTTTCTTT. Residues: CASSLVGHTEAFF.

This chain connects TRBV9 to TRBJ2-2; TRBD1 matches at 8 bases. Germline CDR1 and CDR2: SGDLS and YYNGEE. This CDR3 has 16 amino acids. The ends lost 2 bases at V and 1 base at J; junction bases unmatched: 4. The CDR3, as DNA: TGTGCCAGCAGCGTTTCTGGGACAGGGAACACCGGGGAGCTGTTTTTT. It yields the protein CASSVSGTGNTGELFF.

The chain has TRBV6-1 and TRBJ2-5; maybe TRBD1 (5 bases). V dropped 0 bases and J dropped 3 bases, with 11 bases sitting between them. CDR3 length equals 15 residues. CDR1 and CDR2 (germline): MNHNS, SASEGT. CDR3 loop: CASSEAFDSKETQYF. The CDR3 bases are TGTGCCAGCAGTGAAGCTTTCGACAGCAAAGAGACCCAGTACTTC.

The rearrangement uses TRBV6-5 and TRBJ1-2, with 7 bases lining up with TRBD1. Per the germline V gene, CDR1 is MNHEY and CDR2 is SVGAGI. The J segment lost 2 bases and the V segment lost 0 bases, leaving 3 bases of the junction unmatched. The length of the CDR3 is 15 residues. CDR3 sequence reads: CASSYSPDRNYGYTF. DNA of the CDR3: TGTGCCAGCAGTTACTCGCCGGACAGGAACTATGGCTACACCTTC.

This clone is a singleton in its sample. This chain connects TRBV2 to TRBJ2-7; D ambiguous. V lost 2 bases and J 2 bases, leaving 13 bases between the germline ends. The CDR3 is 15 residues long. Germline V gene lookup returns CDR1 SNHLY and CDR2 FYNNEI. The CDR3 is CASSESWANTYEQYF. The CDR3 DNA is TGTGCCAGCAGTGAATCCTGGGCTAACACCTACGAGCAGTACTTC.

V is TRBV5-4 and J is TRBJ1-6; tentatively, D is TRBD1 (5 bases). This CDR3 comprises 14 residues. The germline V gene encodes CDR1 SGHNT and CDR2 YYREEE (reference sequence). The V and J ends lost 3 bases and 5 bases respectively, with 9 bases between them. CDR3 region: CASSWGTNNSPLHF. CDR3 sequence (DNA): TGTGCCAGCAGCTGGGGGACTAATAATTCACCCCTCCACTTT. The full variable domain, its missing parts supplied by reference TRBV5-4 and TRBJ1-6, is ETGVTQSPTHLIKTRGQQVTLRCSSQSGHNTVSWYQQALGQGPQFIFQYYREEENGRGNFPPRFSGLQFPNYSSELNVNALELDDSALYLCASSWGTNNSPLHFGNGTRLTVT.

This clone was detected only once. J is TRBJ2-3 and V is TRBV6-1, with 9 bases matching TRBD2. Germline assignment: CDR1 MNHNS and CDR2 SASEGT. The V segment lost 4 bases and the J segment 3 bases; nucleotides outside the gene matches: 8. This CDR3 contains 16 residues. Here the CDR3 DNA reads TGTGCCAGCAGTGGGGGTAGCGGGAGAAGTACAGATACGCAGTATTTT. Translating gives CASSGGSGRSTDTQYF.

J is TRBJ2-1 and V is TRBV19; TRBD2 matches at 14 bases. The CDR3 consists of 19 residues. CDR1 is LNHDA, CDR2 SQIVND, per germline (reference sequence). Losses at the gene ends were 1 base for V and 5 bases for J; bases not matched to a gene: 10. The CDR3 nucleotides are TGTGCCAGTAGTATAGTCGGGACTAGCGGGAGCGGGTATGACAATGAGCAGTTCTTC. Its translation: CASSIVGTSGSGYDNEQFF.

This clone was seen repeatedly, ten times or more. The V and J genes are TRBV9 and TRBJ1-4; no definite D call. Trimming took 4 bases from V and 0 from J, leaving 10 bases between them. Germline CDR1 SGDLS, CDR2 YYNGEE. This CDR3 is 15 amino acids long. This CDR3 is CASSPRSATNEKLFF. As DNA, the CDR3 is TGTGCCAGCAGCCCACGATCTGCAACTAATGAAAAACTGTTTTTT.

This clone has just a few counts. This chain links TRBV11-3 with TRBJ2-7; 12 positions match TRBD2. From germline, CDR1 is SGHNT and CDR2 YENEEA. The CDR3 is 16 residues long. Trimming removed 5 bases from V and 1 base from J; junction bases left unmatched: 6. DNA of the CDR3: TGTGCCAGCAGCGCACCCGGGACTAGCGGGTCCTACGAGCAGTACTTC. As protein: CASSAPGTSGSYEQYF.

A remark on this clone: This CDR3 is also generated by other DNA sequences in the sample. The genes are TRBV7-2 and TRBJ2-7, with D perhaps matching TRBD1 (6 bases). CDR1 SGHTA and CDR2 FQGNSA come from the germline V gene. Trimming took off 5 bases at V and 3 bases at J, with 14 bases between the two ends. The CDR3 length is 14 residues. The CDR3 DNA sequence: TGTGCCAGCAGCCGAACAGGGTTCGGCTACGAGCAGTACTTC. It yields the protein CASSRTGFGYEQYF.

Comment on this clone: It differs at one base from a far larger clone, so likely a read error. The same CDR3 can be traced to other DNA sequences in this sample. The J gene is TRBJ1-5, the V gene TRBV27, with D tentatively TRBD1 (5 bases). V was pared by 4 bases and J by 1 base, with 5 bases between. Germline loops: CDR1 MNHEY, CDR2 SMNVEV (reference sequence). The length of the CDR3 is 13 residues. CDR3 nucleotide sequence: TGTGCCAGCAGTTGGGACAGCAATCAGCCCCAGCATTTT. Translation: CASSWDSNQPQHF.